This TCR beta chain was found in a study of low-dose radiotherapy and immunotherapy resistance in tumors (dated by TCRdb to between 2021 and 2024). For the study in its entirety: Cohort 1 received 0.5 Gy per fraction every 2 weeks, with a prescribed total PTV dose of 6.5 Gy. Every two weeks, patients got intravenous cyclophosphamide at 200 mg/m2, given one day ahead of each radiation and immunotherapy administration. The trial did not randomize participants into treatment groups. Patients in Cohort 2 were given 1 Gy per fraction every two weeks, for a total of 13 Gy across 26 weeks. Patients were given nivolumab as a 240 mg flat dose every two weeks and ipilimumab at 1 mg/kg every six weeks, with both drugs delivered intravenously. Starting on cycle 1 day 1, patients took 300 mg of aspirin by mouth once a day for four cycles. Eight patients were included in the translational analysis, namely three from the first dose cohort plus the first five from the second dose cohort.

This specimen's time point label, per the study, means: after trial treatment. The treatment or condition label for this specimen denotes: LDRT plus nivolumab, ipilimumab, low-dose cyclophosphamide and aspirin (RACIN trial). The donors took part in RACIN, a single-arm, phase I, dose-escalation trial that combined nivolumab, ipilimumab, aspirin, low-dose cyclophosphamide and low-dose radiotherapy. Eligible patients had advanced, TIL-negative solid tumors. TCRdb lists the instrument as Illumina HiSeq 2500. Superscript III and a set of TRAV- and TRBV-specific primers were used to synthesize first-strand cDNA, so that both TCRalpha and TCRbeta chains were covered. TCRs were amplified for about 18 PCR cycles with Phusion, using a constant-region primer paired with the adapter attached to the V primers. The MessageAmp II aRNA Amplification Kit was used to amplify the isolated mRNA, with in vitro transcription run for over 15 hours at 37 degrees C. The Dynabeads mRNA DIRECT Purification Kit was used to isolate the mRNA for TCR sequencing. Indexed Illumina adapters were added in a second Phusion PCR of 25 to 30 cycles, after which AMPure XP beads were used to purify the products. In the original analysis: Using custom Perl scripts, TCR sequences encoding the same protein were pooled, out-of-frame sequences were removed, and the abundance of each clonotype was computed. Any TCR sequence supported by only a single read was excluded from analysis. Among the metrics used to describe the repertoires were Shannon entropy, Gini index, clonality, richness, and the frequency of TCRs shared between repertoires. TCRdb reran the public reads through fastp at Q25 and MiXCR, keeping productive beta chains. Entries are consolidated by CDR3 protein sequence, retaining the most common genes and DNA. The V and J calls were not made by the authors but by TCRdb's processing. For this sample there are around 80,000 distinct CDR3 sequences; roughly 17% appear just once. The top ten hold roughly 1.4% of the sample.

The table lists this clonotype with many counts. No antigen is known for it. No base quality values were provided; no much bigger clone lies one nucleotide off. As encoded in the germline V gene (reference sequence), CDR1 is SEHNR while CDR2 is FQNEAQ. Including cysteine and phenylalanine, the CDR3 has 16 amino acids. Only the CDR3 DNA is retained, 48 bases long and in frame from the first base. The junction shows trimming of 6 bases on V and 3 bases on J, and the gene matches do not reach 6 bases of it. The starting material was PBMCs, obtained after low-dose radiotherapy plus immunotherapy. The rearranged chain carries TRBV7-9 and TRBJ2-4; 12 central bases correspond to TRBD2. The sequence was obtained from a male donor with prostate cancer. Here the CDR3 is given as CASRRLAGDVKNIQYF. The DNA sequence is TGTGCCAGCAGAAGACTAGCGGGAGATGTCAAAAACATTCAGTACTTC.